The 2 T cell receptor beta chains listed next were all sequenced from one sample in a study of T cell repertoires in cytomegalovirus infection. TCRdb used MiXCR to reprocess the reads, holding one entry per CDR3 protein. The sample contains 170,000 or so distinct CDR3 sequences, 13% to 15% of which appear only once. The sequenced sample was PBMCs. These receptors all come from a human donor in good health (CMV status not recorded). Some clones in this sample may be carry-over from other donors' samples.

This clonotype was seen a few times. The chain joins TRBV19 to TRBJ1-2, with TRBD1 identical over 7 bases. The V segment lost 3 bases and the J segment 7 bases; nucleotides outside the gene matches: 11. The CDR3 contains 15 residues. Germline loops: CDR1 LNHDA, CDR2 SQIVND (reference sequence). Here the CDR3 DNA reads TGTGCCAGTAGTATCTTGGCCGACAGGGAACGTGGCTACACCTTC. Its protein product is CASSILADRERGYTF.

This chain uses TRBV28 with TRBJ1-2, with 12 bases matching TRBD1. The germline gives CDR1 MDHEN, CDR2 SYDVKM. After removal of 7 bases from V and 4 bases from J, the junction contained 16 bases not matched to a gene. The CDR3 loop spans 18 amino acids. CDR3 nucleotide sequence: TGTGCCAGCAACTACGTCCCGGGACAGGGGGCGCGGGGCTATGGCTACACCTTC. The encoded protein is CASNYVPGQGARGYGYTF.